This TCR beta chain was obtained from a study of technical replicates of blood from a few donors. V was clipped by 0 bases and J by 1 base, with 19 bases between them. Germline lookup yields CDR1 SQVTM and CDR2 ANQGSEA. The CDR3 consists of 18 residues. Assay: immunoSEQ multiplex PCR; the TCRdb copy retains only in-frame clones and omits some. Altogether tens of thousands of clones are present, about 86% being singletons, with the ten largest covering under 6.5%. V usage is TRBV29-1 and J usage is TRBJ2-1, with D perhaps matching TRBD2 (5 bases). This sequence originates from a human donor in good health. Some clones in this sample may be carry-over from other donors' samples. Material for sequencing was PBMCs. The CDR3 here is CSVEEPGFAAISYNEQFF. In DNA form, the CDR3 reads TGCAGCGTTGAAGAACCGGGGTTCGCGGCGATATCCTACAATGAGCAGTTCTTC.